The clone carrying this T cell receptor (beta chain) has just a few counts. Antigen: not known. This record comes from a study of T cells in Graves' hyperthyroidism and ophthalmopathy. Study observations and caveats: Blood shared most expanded thyroid clonotypes above 0.001.

TCR beta CDR3 region amplification was performed from RNA transcripts. Using the HTBI primer set, a first-round RT-PCR was run on the TCR CDR3. TCRdb reprocessed the multiplex PCR reads via MiXCR and lists one record per CDR3 protein. Of hundreds of thousands of distinct CDR3 sequences in the sample, 11% to 15% were seen once. Diagnosing involved the use of clinical symptoms, serum thyroxine and TRAb, thyroid ultrasound and orbital computed tomography. This receptor was taken from a woman aged 30 to 39 with Graves' hyperthyroidism that later progressed to Graves' ophthalmopathy. Sequencing was done on a sample of blood.

As DNA, the CDR3 is TGTGCTAGTGGTTTAGCTCTGGGGACAGGGGGGGAGACCCAGTACTTC. This codes for CASGLALGTGGETQYF. The V gene is TRBV12-5, the J gene TRBJ2-5; 11 nucleotides agree with TRBD1. The CDR3 consists of 16 residues. CDR1 and CDR2 (germline): LGHNT, FRNRAP. Trimming took 3 bases from V and 5 from J; bases not matched to a gene: 8.